The rows below give T cell receptor beta chains drawn from one sample of a study of cytomegalovirus exposure and HLA in healthy donors. Libraries were prepared by immunoSEQ multiplex PCR; TCRdb keeps only in-frame clonotypes and omits some of them. The sample consists of 120,000 to 150,000 clones, 75% to 90% of them appearing once. The sequencing input was PBMCs. The receptors were sampled from a woman aged 25 to 39 in good health and CMV-seronegative. CDR3s include the opening cysteine and the closing phenylalanine or tryptophan. The D gene is left open where the match is weak.

>NA|TRBV6-1
CASSARGLYGYTF
>TRBD2|TRBV7-6
CASSLELAGGLSYNEQFF
>NA|TRBV29-1
CSVEIGGGQRYNEQFF
>NA|TRBV23-1
CASSHAETSTDTQYF
>TRBD2|TRBV14
CASSQVSGGAAEQYF
>TRBD2|TRBV19
CASSGGAGNEQFF
>NA|TRBV5-1
CASNPRGTELTGELFF
>TRBD2|TRBV7-2
CASSLELAGTEQYF
>NA|TRBV2
CASSEVLARNTGELFF
>NA|TRBV2
CASSEPARGLDEKLFF
>NA|TRBV16
CASSQSAGCEQYF
>TRBD2|TRBV5-1
CASSLGPSGAQETQYF
>NA|TRBV7-9
CASSLVAVEGYTF
>TRBD2|TRBV19
CASSRGAGGSYNEQFF
>TRBD1|TRBV5-1
CASSLGQGPGELFF
>NA|TRBV30
CAWSVPSSYEQYF